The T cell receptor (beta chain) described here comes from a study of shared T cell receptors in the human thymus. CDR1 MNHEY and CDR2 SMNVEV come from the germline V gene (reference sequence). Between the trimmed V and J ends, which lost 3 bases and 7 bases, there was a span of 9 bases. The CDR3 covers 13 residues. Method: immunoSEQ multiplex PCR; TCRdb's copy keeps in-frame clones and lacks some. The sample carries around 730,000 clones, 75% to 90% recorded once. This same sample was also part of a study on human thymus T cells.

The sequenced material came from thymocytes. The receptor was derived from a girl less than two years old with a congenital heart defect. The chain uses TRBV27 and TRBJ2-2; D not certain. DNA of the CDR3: TGTGCCAGCAGTTTCCAGTTTGGCGGGGAGCTGTTTTTT. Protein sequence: CASSFQFGGELFF.